A selection of T cell receptor beta chains follows, all from one sample in a study of OX40 agonist ivuxolimab in advanced cancers. The protocol was immunoSEQ multiplex PCR, while the TCRdb copy is restricted to in-frame clones and leaves out a portion. The sample consists of 50,000 to 65,000 clones, 82% of them appearing once. Sequencing was performed on CD4+ or CD8+ T cells sorted from blood, taken in a trial of the OX40 agonist ivuxolimab. The receptors here all came from an adult with an advanced solid tumor such as melanoma, head and neck, liver or kidney cancer. Each CDR3 is given with its conserved first and last residue. D genes are given only for firm matches. Size is stated for part of the rows, as once, few or many counts, or as a class when the clone is expanded.

TGTGCCAGCAGTTACGACAGGGGAACTGAAGCTTTCTTT CASSYDRGTEAFF TRBV6-6 TRBD1 TRBJ1-1 once
TGTGCCAGCAGTTATGGCGGGGGGCGGTGGGAGACCCAGTACTTC CASSYGGGRWETQYF TRBV6-5 TRBD2 TRBJ2-5 NA
TGTGCCATCAGTGAAAAGGGTGTGTCCCATGGCTACACCTTC CAISEKGVSHGYTF TRBV10-3 NA TRBJ1-2 NA
TGTGCCAGCAGCCTCAGACTAGCGGGGGGCCAAGAGACCCAGTACTTC CASSLRLAGGQETQYF TRBV11-3 TRBD2 TRBJ2-5 NA
TGCGCCAGCAGCCAAGCTCCCAGGGGGACTCAAGAGACCCAGTACTTC CASSQAPRGTQETQYF TRBV7-2 NA TRBJ2-5 NA
TGCAGCGTTGGCAGCACAGATACGCAGTATTTT CSVGSTDTQYF TRBV29-1 NA TRBJ2-3 NA
TGTGCCAGCAGCTTAGGCGAGGGTGGTGGAGCTTTCTTT CASSLGEGGGAFF TRBV7-9 NA TRBJ1-1 NA
TGTGCCAGCAGCTTAAGGACAGCCTCCTTTAGTGGCTACACCTTC CASSLRTASFSGYTF TRBV7-8 NA TRBJ1-2 NA
TGTGCCATCAGTGATGGGGGGGAGACCCAGTACTTC CAISDGGETQYF TRBV10-3 NA TRBJ2-5 NA
TGTGCCAGCAGCCCCGGGGGAGGGCATAATTCACCCCTCCACTTT CASSPGGGHNSPLHF TRBV7-2 NA TRBJ1-6 NA
TGTGCCAGCAGCTCGGACAGGGTGTATGGCTACACCTTC CASSSDRVYGYTF TRBV28 TRBD1 TRBJ1-2 NA
TGTGCCAGCAATACACAGGGGGGTTACTACGAGCAGTACTTC CASNTQGGYYEQYF TRBV6-6 TRBD1 TRBJ2-7 once
TGTGCCAGCTCACCTAGCGGGAGTGTCTACGAGCAGTACTTC CASSPSGSVYEQYF TRBV18 TRBD2 TRBJ2-7 NA
TGTGCCTGGAGCGGAGGTAATAGCAATCAGCCCCAGCATTTT CAWSGGNSNQPQHF TRBV30 NA TRBJ1-5 NA
TGCGCCAGCAGCCAAGTCCGGACTAGCGGGGCCAATGAGCAGTTCTTC CASSQVRTSGANEQFF TRBV4-1 TRBD2 TRBJ2-1 NA
TGTGCCAGCAGCTTATCAAATCTAGCGGGAGTTAGGTCCGGGGAGCTGTTTTTT CASSLSNLAGVRSGELFF TRBV7-2 TRBD2 TRBJ2-2 NA
TGTGCCAGCATCCGATCGGGGACTAGCCGATCCGGGAATGAGCAGTTCTTC CASIRSGTSRSGNEQFF TRBV28 TRBD2 TRBJ2-1 NA
TGCAGTGCTGGGGGGTCCGAGACCCAGTACTTC CSAGGSETQYF TRBV20-1 NA TRBJ2-5 NA
TGTGCCAGTAGTTCACAGACGAGCTCCTACGAGCAGTACTTC CASSSQTSSYEQYF TRBV19 NA TRBJ2-7 NA
TGTGCCAGCTCACCAGGACAGGGTAGCACTGAAGCTTTCTTT CASSPGQGSTEAFF TRBV18 TRBD1 TRBJ1-1 NA
TGTGCCAGCAGTCCAAGTGGGGGATCTAGCGGGACAAAACTAGGGGAGCTGTTTTTT CASSPSGGSSGTKLGELFF TRBV28 TRBD2 TRBJ2-2 NA
TGTGCCAGTAGGGAGCTGGACAGGGTCTCCTACGAGCAGTACTTC CASRELDRVSYEQYF TRBV19 TRBD1 TRBJ2-7 NA
TGTGCCAGCAGCGCAGGGTTTGAAGTGACCCAGTACTTC CASSAGFEVTQYF TRBV5-4 NA TRBJ2-5 NA
TGCGCCAGCAGCCAAGGAGACAGGGGATTTCAGCCCCAGCATTTT CASSQGDRGFQPQHF TRBV4-1 TRBD1 TRBJ1-5 NA
TGTGCCAGCAGCCGACAGGGGGTTTACACCGGGGAGCTGTTTTTT CASSRQGVYTGELFF TRBV11-2 TRBD1 TRBJ2-2 NA
TGCAGTGCTACGACCGGGACAGACCAGTACTTC CSATTGTDQYF TRBV20-1 TRBD1 TRBJ2-5 NA
TGTGCCAGCAGTCAATACGCGAACACCGGGGAGCTGTTTTTT CASSQYANTGELFF TRBV6-5 NA TRBJ2-2 NA
TGTGCTCACGAGTGTATGGGGGGGCGTCGAGGTGAAAAACTGTTTTTT CAHECMGGRRGEKLFF TRBV6-4 NA TRBJ1-4 once
TGTGCCAGCAGTTTTGACAGAAATATTGGAAACACCATATATTTT CASSFDRNIGNTIYF TRBV27 NA TRBJ1-3 NA
TGTGCCAGCAGGCTATACACAGGGCACTATGGCTACACCTTC CASRLYTGHYGYTF TRBV6-5 NA TRBJ1-2 NA
TGTGCCAGCAGCTTATTCCCGACTGCATCGGGGGCTTTCTTT CASSLFPTASGAFF TRBV7-2 NA TRBJ1-1 NA
TGTGCCAGCAGCTTAGCTGGGGCCAACTACGAGCAGTACTTC CASSLAGANYEQYF TRBV11-2 NA TRBJ2-7 NA
TGTGCCAGCAGCTCCATGCGGGGGCGCACAGATACGCAGTATTTT CASSSMRGRTDTQYF TRBV9 NA TRBJ2-3 NA
TGTGCCAGCAGCTTAGATGAGACCCATGGCGAGCAGTACTTC CASSLDETHGEQYF TRBV7-2 NA TRBJ2-7 NA
TGTGCCAGCAGCTTATCCGGGACAGGGGACTCACCCCTCCACTTT CASSLSGTGDSPLHF TRBV7-6 TRBD1 TRBJ1-6 NA
TGTGCCAGCAGCTTAGTAGCCAGCGGGAGGGCGGACACCGGGGAGCTGTTTTTT CASSLVASGRADTGELFF TRBV7-2 TRBD2 TRBJ2-2 few
TGCGCCAGCAGCTTGGAAGGGGAAACCTACAATGAGCAGTTCTTC CASSLEGETYNEQFF TRBV5-1 NA TRBJ2-1 NA
TGTGCCAGCAGCTCGCCACACGCCAGGGGACAACGTCCTAATGAAAAACTGTTTTTT CASSSPHARGQRPNEKLFF TRBV7-9 NA TRBJ1-4 NA
TGTGCCAGCAGCACCTGCCGGGGAGGGGGCGAGAGCTCCTACAATGAGCAGTTCTTC CASSTCRGGGESSYNEQFF TRBV21-1 NA TRBJ2-1 NA
TGTGCTAGTGCCCACGGCGGGAGGTTAGAGACCCAGTACTTC CASAHGGRLETQYF TRBV12-5 TRBD2 TRBJ2-5 NA
TGTGCCAGCAGCAAAGCGCCGGACCAATATAATTCACCCCTCCACTTT CASSKAPDQYNSPLHF TRBV21-1 NA TRBJ1-6 NA
TGTGCCACCCAAACAGGGGTGGTCACTGAAGCTTTCTTT CATQTGVVTEAFF TRBV6-6 TRBD1 TRBJ1-1 NA
TGTGCCAGCAGCACCGGGACAGGGACTGGAAACACCATATATTTT CASSTGTGTGNTIYF TRBV5-4 TRBD1 TRBJ1-3 NA
TGTGCCAGTAGTTTAAGGACTGGGGAGACCCAGTACTTC CASSLRTGETQYF TRBV19 NA TRBJ2-5 NA